This T cell receptor (beta chain) emerged from a study of shared clonotypes between healthy human individuals. Study information: There were three CD4 naive, three CD4 memory, two CD8 naive and one CD8 memory plates per donor. Whole-study findings and limits: What naive subsets generally showed was a larger estimated richness than memory subsets showed.

CDR1 SNHLY and CDR2 FYNNEI come from the germline V gene. CDR3 size: 14 residues. V was trimmed by 3 bases and J by 8 bases, leaving 16 bases between them. Sequencing was performed with immunoSEQ multiplex PCR; in TCRdb, only in-frame clones are kept and a portion is missing. The sample shows 2 million to 2.5 million clones, approximately 96% of them seen only once. A remark on this clone: Its antigen remains unknown.

The receptor comes from a man aged 18 to 35 in good health. The chain couples TRBV2 to TRBJ1-1, with D uncertain. What was sequenced was naive CD4+ T cells sorted from blood. Subset of the sample: CD45RA+ positively selected. In nucleotides, the CDR3 is TGTGCCAGCAGTGAGGGCCCAGCCCCTCTAGAAGCTTTCTTT. Encoded protein: CASSEGPAPLEAFF.